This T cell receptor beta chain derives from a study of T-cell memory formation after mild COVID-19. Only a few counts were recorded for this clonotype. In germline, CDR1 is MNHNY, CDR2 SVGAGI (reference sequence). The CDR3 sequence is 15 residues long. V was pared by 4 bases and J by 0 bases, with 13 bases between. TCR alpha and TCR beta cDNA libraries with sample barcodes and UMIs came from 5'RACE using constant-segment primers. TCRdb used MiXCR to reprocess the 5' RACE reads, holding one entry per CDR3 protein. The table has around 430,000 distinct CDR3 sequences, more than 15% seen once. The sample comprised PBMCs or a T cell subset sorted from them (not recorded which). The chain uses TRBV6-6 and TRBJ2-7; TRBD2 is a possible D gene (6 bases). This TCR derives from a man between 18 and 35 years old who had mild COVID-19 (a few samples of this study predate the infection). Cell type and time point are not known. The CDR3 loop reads CASSSLAGSSYEQYF. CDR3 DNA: TGTGCCAGCAGTTCACTGGCGGGGAGCTCCTACGAGCAGTACTTC.